Listed below are T cell receptor beta chains from one sample, sequenced in a study of blood T cell repertoires in COVID-19. Only in-frame clones appear in the TCRdb table, and some are missing; sequencing was by immunoSEQ multiplex PCR. Of 150,000 or so clones in the sample, approximately 86% are singletons; the top ten hold under 0.7%. The sequenced sample consisted of peripheral blood. These receptors all stem from a man aged 60-69 years with COVID-19, enrolled during active disease. CDR3s include the opening cysteine and the closing phenylalanine or tryptophan. The order of the fields is clone size, V gene, D gene, J gene, CDR3 DNA, CDR3 protein. A D gene is named only where the DNA matches it firmly. For some rows the clone size is stated as once, few or many, or as a class when expanded; others skip it.

-	TRBV7-2	-	TRBJ2-3	TGTGCCAGCAGCTTAGCTGGGGGCAACACAGATACGCAGTATTTT	CASSLAGGNTDTQYF
-	TRBV6-5	TRBD1	TRBJ1-4	TGTGCCAGCAGACCCCCGGGACAGGGGTATGAAAAACTGTTTTTT	CASRPPGQGYEKLFF
-	TRBV7-2	TRBD2	TRBJ2-3	TGTGCCAGCAGCTTAGAAGGACCGGCGGGGGGGCTCTCAGATACGCAGTATTTT	CASSLEGPAGGLSDTQYF
-	TRBV12-3/TRBV12-4	TRBD1	TRBJ1-2	TGTGCCACCTCGACAGGGGGCTATGGCTACACCTTC	CATSTGGYGYTF
-	TRBV20-1	TRBD2	TRBJ2-7	TGCAGTGCTAGTAGCGGGGGGGCCTTTGAGGAGCAGTACTTC	CSASSGGAFEEQYF
-	TRBV18	TRBD2	TRBJ2-5	TGTGCCAGCTCACCGGTGGCGGGGGAAGAGACCCAGTACTTC	CASSPVAGEETQYF
-	TRBV7-2	-	TRBJ1-2	TGTGCCAGCAGCCCCCACCGGACGGGGAACGGCTACACCTTC	CASSPHRTGNGYTF
-	TRBV6-5	TRBD1	TRBJ1-5	TGTGCCAGCACCGAGGGGGCTATCAATCAGCCCCAGCATTTT	CASTEGAINQPQHF
-	TRBV7-9	-	TRBJ1-4	TGTGCCAGCAGCCCCCACCTACAGGGAACTAATGAAAAACTGTTTTTT	CASSPHLQGTNEKLFF
-	TRBV18	-	TRBJ1-2	TGTGCCAGCTCACTAAACCAAGGCGGCCGTACTACTAACTATGGCTACACCTTC	CASSLNQGGRTTNYGYTF
-	TRBV3-1/TRBV3-2	-	TRBJ2-7	TGTGCCAGCAGCCAAGTAGGGGGAAACCTGAGACCTAACGAGCAGTACTTC	CASSQVGGNLRPNEQYF
-	TRBV28	-	TRBJ1-2	TGTGCCAGCAGCGCGTTGGGGGGGAACTATGGCTACACCTTC	CASSALGGNYGYTF
few	TRBV6-2/TRBV6-3	TRBD1	TRBJ1-5	TGTGCCAGCAGCCGGGACAGGGTCAATCAGCCCCAGCATTTT	CASSRDRVNQPQHF
-	TRBV6-6	-	TRBJ1-2	TGTGCCAGCAGTTACCAGGTCTCTATGGGTGGCTACACCTTC	CASSYQVSMGGYTF
once	TRBV18	TRBD1	TRBJ1-1	TGTGCCAGCTCACAGACAGGGTACACTGAAGCTTTCTTT	CASSQTGYTEAFF
-	TRBV4-2	TRBD1	TRBJ2-5	TGTGCCAGCAGCCAGGCTAGACAGGGGGGGGAGACCCAGTACTTC	CASSQARQGGETQYF
once	TRBV28	-	TRBJ2-2	TGTGCCAGCACTCGAGGAGGGCGGGACACCGGGGAGCTGTTTTTT	CASTRGGRDTGELFF
-	TRBV6-5	-	TRBJ2-6	TGTGCCAGCAGTCCCATAGCCACTGGGGCCAACGTCCTGACTTTC	CASSPIATGANVLTF
-	TRBV18	-	TRBJ2-3	TGTGCCAGCTCACTGGAGACAGGCACAGATACGCAGTATTTT	CASSLETGTDTQYF
-	TRBV18	-	TRBJ1-1	TGTGCCAGCTCACCACCCGGGGTGGTCACTGAAGCTTTCTTT	CASSPPGVVTEAFF
few	TRBV7-3	TRBD1	TRBJ2-7	TGTGCCAGCAGTCGGGACAGGGACTACGAGCAGTACTTC	CASSRDRDYEQYF
-	TRBV18	-	TRBJ2-2	TGTGCCAGCTCAAACCTGCGGGGTAACACCGGGGAGCTGTTTTTT	CASSNLRGNTGELFF
-	TRBV5-8	TRBD1	TRBJ1-4	TGTGCCAGCAGCACACAGGGGGCAGGAGAAAAACTGTTTTTT	CASSTQGAGEKLFF
-	TRBV14	TRBD2	TRBJ2-5	TGTGCCAGCAGCAAAGGAGCTAGCGGAAGTTACGAGACCCAGTACTTC	CASSKGASGSYETQYF
-	TRBV6-6	-	TRBJ1-1	TGTGCCAGCCGGGACACTATGAACACTGAAGCTTTCTTT	CASRDTMNTEAFF